This is a list of T cell receptor beta chains from one sample in a study of technical replicates of blood from several donors. Assay used: immunoSEQ multiplex PCR; TCRdb lists only in-frame clones, some missing. The sample shows about 50,000 clones, roughly 95% of them seen only once. The sample consisted of T cells isolated from PBMCs. These receptors all stem from a human donor in good health. Both conserved end residues are part of each CDR3. Each record gives: clone size, V gene, D gene, CDR3 length, J gene, CDR3 protein, CDR3 DNA. D genes are given only for firm matches. Part of the rows lack a size; the others show once, few, many or a class for expanded clones.

NA	TRBV15	NA	14	TRBJ1-5	CATGREFAYQPQHF	TGTGCCACCGGCAGGGAGTTTGCATATCAGCCCCAGCATTTT
once	TRBV27	NA	13	TRBJ1-4	CASSLWGGEKLFF	TGTGCCAGCAGTTTATGGGGGGGTGAAAAACTGTTTTTT
NA	TRBV18	NA	14	TRBJ1-1	CASSPGTWGTEAFF	TGTGCCAGCTCACCCGGGACTTGGGGCACTGAAGCTTTCTTT
NA	TRBV23-1	NA	14	TRBJ1-5	CASSQSGQMKPQHF	TGCGCCAGCAGTCAATCTGGCCAAATGAAGCCCCAGCATTTT
once	TRBV7-2	NA	11	TRBJ1-1	CASSHYTEAFF	TGTGCCAGCAGCCACTACACTGAAGCTTTCTTT
NA	TRBV5-8	TRBD1	15	TRBJ2-7	CASSLALGQGVEQYF	TGTGCCAGCAGCTTGGCCCTGGGACAGGGGGTAGAGCAGTACTTC
NA	TRBV4-1	TRBD2	17	TRBJ2-3	CASSHGGLAPSTDTQYF	TGCGCCAGCAGCCACGGTGGACTAGCGCCTAGCACAGATACGCAGTATTTT
NA	TRBV19	NA	13	TRBJ1-1	CASSISYNTEAFF	TGTGCCAGTAGTATAAGCTATAACACTGAAGCTTTCTTT
NA	TRBV5-1	NA	13	TRBJ2-7	CASSRDISYEQYF	TGCGCCAGCAGCAGGGACATCTCCTACGAGCAGTACTTC
NA	TRBV9	NA	13	TRBJ1-1	CASSVAGNTEAFF	TGTGCCAGCAGCGTAGCGGGAAACACTGAAGCTTTCTTT
NA	TRBV25-1	NA	13	TRBJ1-1	CASSFRINTEAFF	TGTGCCAGCAGCTTTAGAATTAACACTGAAGCTTTCTTT
NA	TRBV25-1	NA	15	TRBJ1-2	CASSEPIQDSYGYTF	TGTGCCAGCAGTGAACCGATACAGGACAGCTATGGCTACACCTTC
NA	TRBV9	NA	13	TRBJ2-1	CASSSVYYNEQFF	TGTGCCAGCAGCTCGGTTTACTACAATGAGCAGTTCTTC
NA	TRBV27	TRBD2	15	TRBJ2-1	CASSITSGSYNEQFF	TGTGCCAGCAGTATAACTAGCGGCTCCTACAATGAGCAGTTCTTC
NA	TRBV4-2	TRBD1	16	TRBJ1-5	CASSHILRGSNQPQHF	TGTGCCAGCAGCCATATACTCAGGGGGAGCAATCAGCCCCAGCATTTT
NA	TRBV29-1	NA	14	TRBJ1-2	CSVGPATGVYGYTF	TGCAGCGTTGGGCCGGCGACAGGAGTCTATGGCTACACCTTC
NA	TRBV28	NA	13	TRBJ2-1	CASSSYYSNEQFF	TGTGCCAGCAGTTCTTATTACTCCAATGAGCAGTTCTTC
NA	TRBV6-5	TRBD1	13	TRBJ1-1	CASNPQGATEAFF	TGTGCCAGCAATCCGCAGGGGGCCACTGAAGCTTTCTTT
NA	TRBV18	TRBD1	16	TRBJ1-1	CASSPTDRGHFTEAFF	TGTGCCAGCTCACCCACGGACAGGGGCCATTTCACTGAAGCTTTCTTT
once	TRBV5-1	NA	12	TRBJ1-2	CASSLTRDGYTF	TGCGCCAGCAGCTTGACACGGGATGGCTACACCTTC
NA	TRBV19	TRBD2	15	TRBJ2-2	CASTPIAGGAGELFF	TGTGCCAGTACCCCAATAGCGGGAGGGGCCGGGGAGCTGTTTTTT
NA	TRBV29-1	NA	11	TRBJ2-7	CSVEAGKEQYF	TGCAGCGTTGAAGCAGGGAAGGAGCAGTACTTC
NA	TRBV11-2	TRBD1	16	TRBJ2-1	CASSSGQVQDYNEQFF	TGTGCCAGCAGCTCCGGACAGGTTCAAGACTACAATGAGCAGTTCTTC
few	TRBV6-5	NA	15	TRBJ1-2	CASNALRGDNYGYTF	TGTGCCAGCAACGCTCTCCGGGGGGATAACTATGGCTACACCTTC
NA	TRBV11-3	NA	14	TRBJ1-2	CASSLKGIIYGYTF	TGTGCCAGCAGCTTAAAGGGGATCATATATGGCTACACCTTC
NA	TRBV7-9	NA	13	TRBJ1-2	CASSLAGAHGYTF	TGTGCCAGCAGCTTAGCGGGGGCACATGGCTACACCTTC
NA	TRBV10-3	TRBD1	12	TRBJ2-2	CAVLQGTGELFF	TGTGCCGTATTACAGGGGACCGGGGAGCTGTTTTTT
NA	TRBV4-1	NA	17	TRBJ2-7	CASSQDAAGVTTYEQYF	TGCGCCAGCAGCCAAGATGCAGCGGGCGTAACGACCTACGAGCAGTACTTC
NA	TRBV5-1	NA	16	TRBJ2-1	CASSPITSGGANEQFF	TGCGCCAGCAGCCCGATAACCTCCGGAGGGGCCAATGAGCAGTTCTTC
NA	TRBV18	NA	14	TRBJ1-5	CASSQDIVNQPQHF	TGTGCCAGCTCCCAGGACATTGTCAATCAGCCCCAGCATTTT
NA	TRBV7-2	NA	15	TRBJ2-1	CASSLLFGGHYEQFF	TGTGCCAGCAGCTTACTATTCGGGGGGCACTATGAGCAGTTCTTC